This note documents a single T cell receptor (beta chain) sequence. No antigen is known for it. Losses at the gene ends were 4 bases for V and 2 bases for J; bases not matched to a gene: 7. The CDR3 has 16 amino acids. CDR1 is SGDLS and CDR2 is YYNGEE in the germline V gene. This entry comes from a study of brain T cells in children with intractable seizures. Notes on the study in general: Viral specificity was inferred only from CDR3 similarity; HCMV serostatus was unknown. Pre-surgery blood may have been undersampled, hiding some clones.

Some clones are missing from TCRdb's copy, which holds only in-frame ones; the method was immunoSEQ multiplex PCR. The repertoire holds approximately 23,000 clones, with approximately 94% as singletons. Surgery cases with the highest brain T cell transcript signatures were chosen for sequencing. At least one anti-epileptic drug was given before surgery. This receptor was obtained from a boy younger than 18 with focal cortical dysplasia and intractable seizures. The J gene is TRBJ2-3, the V gene TRBV9, with 10 bases identical to TRBD2. Sequences were derived from peripheral blood, sampled at surgery. CDR3 coding DNA: TGTGCCAGCAGCAGACAAGCGGGGGGGCCCACAGATACGCAGTATTTT. It encodes CASSRQAGGPTDTQYF.